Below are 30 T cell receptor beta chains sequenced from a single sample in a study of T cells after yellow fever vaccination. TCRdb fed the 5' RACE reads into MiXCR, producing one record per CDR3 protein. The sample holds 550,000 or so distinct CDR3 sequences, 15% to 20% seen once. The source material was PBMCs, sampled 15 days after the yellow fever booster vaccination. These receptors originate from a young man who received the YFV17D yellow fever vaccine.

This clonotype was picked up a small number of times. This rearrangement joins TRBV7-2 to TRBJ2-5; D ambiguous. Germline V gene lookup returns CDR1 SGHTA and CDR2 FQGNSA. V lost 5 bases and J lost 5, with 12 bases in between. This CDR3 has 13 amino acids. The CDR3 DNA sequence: TGTGCCAGCAGCCCCAGCCTGGGGGAGACCCAGTACTTC. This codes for CASSPSLGETQYF.

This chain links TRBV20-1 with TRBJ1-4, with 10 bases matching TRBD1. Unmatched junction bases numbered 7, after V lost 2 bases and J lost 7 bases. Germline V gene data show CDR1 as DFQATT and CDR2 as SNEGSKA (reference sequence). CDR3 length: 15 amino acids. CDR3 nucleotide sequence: TGCAGTGCTAGAATACCGGGACAGGGGACTGAAAAACTGTTTTTT. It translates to CSARIPGQGTEKLFF.

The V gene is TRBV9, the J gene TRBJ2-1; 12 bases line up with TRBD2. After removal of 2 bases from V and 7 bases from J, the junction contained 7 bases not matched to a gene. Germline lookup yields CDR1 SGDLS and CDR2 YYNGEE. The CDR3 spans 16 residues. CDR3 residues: CASSVTGLAGRNEQFF. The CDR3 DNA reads TGTGCCAGCAGCGTCACCGGACTAGCGGGACGGAATGAGCAGTTCTTC.

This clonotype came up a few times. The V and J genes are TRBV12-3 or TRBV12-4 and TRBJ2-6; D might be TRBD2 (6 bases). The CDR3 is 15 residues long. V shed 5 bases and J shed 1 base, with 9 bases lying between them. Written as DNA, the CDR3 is TGTGCCAGCAGTCAGGGACTTTCTGGGGCCAACGTCCTGACTTTC. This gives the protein CASSQGLSGANVLTF.

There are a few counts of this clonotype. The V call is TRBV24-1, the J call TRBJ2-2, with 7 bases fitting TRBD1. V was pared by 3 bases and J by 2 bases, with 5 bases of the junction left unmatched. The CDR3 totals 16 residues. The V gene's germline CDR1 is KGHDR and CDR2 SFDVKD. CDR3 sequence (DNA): TGTGCCACCAGTGATCTGGGGACAGCAAACACCGGGGAGCTGTTTTTT. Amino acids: CATSDLGTANTGELFF.

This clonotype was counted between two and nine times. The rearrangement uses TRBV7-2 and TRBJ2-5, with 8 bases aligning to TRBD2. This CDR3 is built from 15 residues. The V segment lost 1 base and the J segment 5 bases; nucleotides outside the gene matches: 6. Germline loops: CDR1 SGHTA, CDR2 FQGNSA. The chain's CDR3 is CASSLEGTRVETQYF. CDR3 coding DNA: TGTGCCAGCAGCTTAGAAGGGACTAGGGTGGAGACCCAGTACTTC.

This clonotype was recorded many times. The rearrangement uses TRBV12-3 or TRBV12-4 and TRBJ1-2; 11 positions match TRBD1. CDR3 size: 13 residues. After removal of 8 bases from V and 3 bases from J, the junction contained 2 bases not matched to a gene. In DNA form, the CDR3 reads TGTGCCAGCGGGGGACAGGGGGACTATGGCTACACCTTC. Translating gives CASGGQGDYGYTF.

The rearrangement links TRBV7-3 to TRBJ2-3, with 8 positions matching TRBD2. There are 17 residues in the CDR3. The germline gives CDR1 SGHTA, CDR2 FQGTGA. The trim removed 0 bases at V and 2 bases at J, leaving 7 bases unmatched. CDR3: CASSLTGGRYPTDTQYF. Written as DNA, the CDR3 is TGTGCCAGCAGCTTAACCGGCGGGAGGTACCCCACAGATACGCAGTATTTT.

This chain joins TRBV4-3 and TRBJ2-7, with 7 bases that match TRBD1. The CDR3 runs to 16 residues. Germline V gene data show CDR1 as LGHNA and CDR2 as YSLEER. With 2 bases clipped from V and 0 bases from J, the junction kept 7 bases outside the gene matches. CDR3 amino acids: CASSQWYGQDSYEQYF. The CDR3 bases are TGCGCCAGCAGCCAATGGTATGGACAGGACTCCTACGAGCAGTACTTC.

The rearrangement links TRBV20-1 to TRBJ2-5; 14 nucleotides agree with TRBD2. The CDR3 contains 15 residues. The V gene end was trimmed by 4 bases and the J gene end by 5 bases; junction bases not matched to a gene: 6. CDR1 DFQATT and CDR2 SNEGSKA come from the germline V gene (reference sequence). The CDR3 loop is CSATAGTSGSETQYF. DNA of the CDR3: TGCAGTGCTACAGCCGGGACTAGCGGGAGCGAGACCCAGTACTTC.

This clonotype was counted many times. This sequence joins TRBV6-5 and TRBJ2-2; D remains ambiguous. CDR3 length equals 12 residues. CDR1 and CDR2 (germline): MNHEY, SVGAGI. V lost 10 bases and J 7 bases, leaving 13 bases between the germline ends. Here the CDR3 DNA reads TGTGCCACCGAGAGTGATGGCGGGGAGCTGTTTTTT. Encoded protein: CATESDGGELFF.

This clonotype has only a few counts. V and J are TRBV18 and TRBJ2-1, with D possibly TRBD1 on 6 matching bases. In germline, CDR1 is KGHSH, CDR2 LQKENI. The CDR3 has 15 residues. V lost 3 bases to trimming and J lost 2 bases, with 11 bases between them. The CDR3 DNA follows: TGTGCCAGCTCACCGCAGGGGTTTGCCTACAATGAGCAGTTCTTC. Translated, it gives CASSPQGFAYNEQFF. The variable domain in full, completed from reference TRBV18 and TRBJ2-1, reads NAGVMQNPRHLVRRRGQEARLRCSPMKGHSHVYWYRQLPEEGLKFMVYLQKENIIDESGMPKERFSAEFPKEGPSILRIQQVVRGDSAAYFCASSPQGFAYNEQFFGPGTRLTVL.

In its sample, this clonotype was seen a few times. Here the CDR3 DNA reads TGTGCCAGCAGTCTTCCCGGGACAGGCGTTTACGAGCAGTACTTC. The encoded protein is CASSLPGTGVYEQYF. V is TRBV28 and J is TRBJ2-7; TRBD1 agrees at 8 bases. V lost 5 bases to trimming and J lost 4 bases; unmatched junction nucleotides: 10. Germline-derived CDR1 and CDR2 are MDHEN and SYDVKM. The CDR3 is 15 residues long.

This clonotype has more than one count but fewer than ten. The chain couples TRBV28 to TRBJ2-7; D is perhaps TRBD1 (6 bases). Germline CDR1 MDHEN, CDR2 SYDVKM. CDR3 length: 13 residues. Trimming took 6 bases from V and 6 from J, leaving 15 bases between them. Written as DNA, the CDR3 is TGTGCCAGCAGCTCAACTTCAGGGGTCGAGCAGTACTTC. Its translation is CASSSTSGVEQYF.

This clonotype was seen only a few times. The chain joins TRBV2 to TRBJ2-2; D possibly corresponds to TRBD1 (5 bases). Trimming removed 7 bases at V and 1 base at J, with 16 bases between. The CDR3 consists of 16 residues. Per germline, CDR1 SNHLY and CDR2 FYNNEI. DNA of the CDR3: TGTGCCAGCATAGACCCCCGAGACAGGAACACCGGGGAGCTGTTTTTT. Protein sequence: CASIDPRDRNTGELFF.

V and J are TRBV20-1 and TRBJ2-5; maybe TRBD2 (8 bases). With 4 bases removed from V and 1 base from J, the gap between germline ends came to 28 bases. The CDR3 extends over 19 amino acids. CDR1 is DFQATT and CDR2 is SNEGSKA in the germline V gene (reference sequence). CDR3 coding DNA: TGCAGTGCTACACGTGGGACAGCATCTATAGCGGGACCCCAAGAGACCCAGTACTTC. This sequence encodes CSATRGTASIAGPQETQYF.

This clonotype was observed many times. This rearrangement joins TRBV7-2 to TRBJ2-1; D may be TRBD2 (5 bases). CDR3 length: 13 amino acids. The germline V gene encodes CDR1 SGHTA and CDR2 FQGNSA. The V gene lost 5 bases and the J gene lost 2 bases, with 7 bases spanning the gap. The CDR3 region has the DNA TGTGCCAGCAGCGCCGGGACCTACAATGAGCAGTTCTTC. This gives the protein CASSAGTYNEQFF.

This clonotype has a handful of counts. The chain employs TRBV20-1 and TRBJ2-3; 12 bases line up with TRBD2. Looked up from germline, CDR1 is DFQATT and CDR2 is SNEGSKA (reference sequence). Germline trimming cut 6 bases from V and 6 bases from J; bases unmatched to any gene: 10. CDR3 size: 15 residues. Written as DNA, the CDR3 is TGCAGTGCACTAGCGCTAGCGGGAGGGGCCGATACGCAGTATTTT. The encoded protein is CSALALAGGADTQYF.

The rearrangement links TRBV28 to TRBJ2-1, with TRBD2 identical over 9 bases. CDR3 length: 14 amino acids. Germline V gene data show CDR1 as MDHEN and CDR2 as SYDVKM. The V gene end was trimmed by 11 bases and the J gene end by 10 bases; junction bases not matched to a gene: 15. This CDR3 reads CAVNWLAGRGEQFF. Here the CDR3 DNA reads TGTGCCGTCAACTGGCTAGCGGGGCGGGGAGAGCAGTTCTTC.

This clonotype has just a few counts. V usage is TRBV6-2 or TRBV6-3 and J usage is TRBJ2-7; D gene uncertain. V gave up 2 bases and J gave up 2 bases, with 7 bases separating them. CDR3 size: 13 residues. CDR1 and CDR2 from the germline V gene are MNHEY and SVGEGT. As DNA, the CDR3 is TGTGCCAGCAGTTACCCAGCAACCTACGAGCAGTACTTC. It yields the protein CASSYPATYEQYF.

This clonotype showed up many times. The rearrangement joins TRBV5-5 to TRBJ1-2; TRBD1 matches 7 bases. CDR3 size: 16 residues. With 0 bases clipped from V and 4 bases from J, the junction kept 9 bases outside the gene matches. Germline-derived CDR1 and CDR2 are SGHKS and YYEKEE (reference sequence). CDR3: CASSLDSQTGSYGYTF. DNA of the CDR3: TGTGCCAGCAGCTTGGACTCCCAGACAGGGAGCTATGGCTACACCTTC.

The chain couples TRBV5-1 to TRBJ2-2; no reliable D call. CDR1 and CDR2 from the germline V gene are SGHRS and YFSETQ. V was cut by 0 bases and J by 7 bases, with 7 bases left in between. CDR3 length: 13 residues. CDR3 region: CASSLGEVGELFF. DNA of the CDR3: TGCGCCAGCAGCTTGGGGGAAGTCGGGGAGCTGTTTTTT.

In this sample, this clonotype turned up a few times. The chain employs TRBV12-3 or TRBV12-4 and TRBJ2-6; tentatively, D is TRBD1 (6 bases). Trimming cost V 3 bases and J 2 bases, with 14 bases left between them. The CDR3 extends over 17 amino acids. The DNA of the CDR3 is TGTGCCAGCAGTTTCGTACAGGGAGTCCCTGGGGCCAACGTCCTGACTTTC. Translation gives CASSFVQGVPGANVLTF.

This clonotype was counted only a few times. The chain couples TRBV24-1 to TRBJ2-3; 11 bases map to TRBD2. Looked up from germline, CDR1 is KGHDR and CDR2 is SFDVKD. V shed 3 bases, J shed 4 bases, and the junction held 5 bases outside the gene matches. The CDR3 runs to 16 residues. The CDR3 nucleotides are TGTGCCACCAGTGATCCACTAGCGGGAGACGCAGATACGCAGTATTTT. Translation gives CATSDPLAGDADTQYF.

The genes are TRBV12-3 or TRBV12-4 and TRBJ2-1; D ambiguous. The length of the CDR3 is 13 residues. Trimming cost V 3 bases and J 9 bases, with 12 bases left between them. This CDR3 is CASSFEPSSEQFF. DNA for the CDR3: TGTGCCAGCAGTTTCGAACCTAGTAGTGAGCAGTTCTTC.

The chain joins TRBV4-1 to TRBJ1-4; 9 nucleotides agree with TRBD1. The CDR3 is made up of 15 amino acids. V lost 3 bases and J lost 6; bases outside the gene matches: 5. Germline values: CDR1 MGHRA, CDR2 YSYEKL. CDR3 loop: CASSQQGQGHEKLFF. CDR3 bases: TGCGCCAGCAGCCAGCAGGGACAGGGTCATGAAAAACTGTTTTTT.

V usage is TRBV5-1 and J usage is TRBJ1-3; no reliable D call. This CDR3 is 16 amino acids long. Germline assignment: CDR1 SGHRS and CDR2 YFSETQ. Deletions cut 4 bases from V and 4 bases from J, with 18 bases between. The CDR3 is CASSLEPSFLGNTIYF. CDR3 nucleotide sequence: TGCGCCAGCAGCCTGGAGCCATCCTTCTTGGGAAACACCATATATTTT.

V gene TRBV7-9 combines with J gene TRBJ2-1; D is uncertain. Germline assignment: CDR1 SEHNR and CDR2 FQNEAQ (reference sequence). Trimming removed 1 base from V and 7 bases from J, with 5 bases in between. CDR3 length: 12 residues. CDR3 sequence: CASSLELNEQFF. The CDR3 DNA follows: TGTGCCAGCAGCTTAGAGCTTAATGAGCAGTTCTTC.

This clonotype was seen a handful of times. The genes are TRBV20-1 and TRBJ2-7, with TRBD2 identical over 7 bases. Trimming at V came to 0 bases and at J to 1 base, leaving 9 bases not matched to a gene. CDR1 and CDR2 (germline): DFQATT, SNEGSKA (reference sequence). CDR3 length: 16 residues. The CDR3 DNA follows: TGCAGTGCTAGAGATTTAACTAGCGCCTATTCCTACGAGCAGTACTTC. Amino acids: CSARDLTSAYSYEQYF.

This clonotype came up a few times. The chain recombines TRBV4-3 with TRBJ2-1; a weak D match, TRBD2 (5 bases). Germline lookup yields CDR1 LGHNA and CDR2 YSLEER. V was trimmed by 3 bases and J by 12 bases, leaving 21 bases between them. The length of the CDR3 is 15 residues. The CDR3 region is CASSQDTGMGGRQFF. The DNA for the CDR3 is TGCGCCAGCAGCCAGGATACGGGAATGGGCGGGCGGCAGTTCTTC.